The T cell receptor (beta chain) under discussion was sequenced for a study of OX40 agonist ivuxolimab in advanced cancers. Study summary: Aged roughly 23 to 90 with a mean of 60 years, they were approximately 80% male. In three patients, partial responses were observed, one with hepatocellular carcinoma and two with cutaneous melanoma. General study results and limits: In CD8+ T cells, expanded clones were on average more numerous than in CD4+.

The CDR3 runs 13 residues. V dropped 4 bases and J dropped 5 bases, with 9 bases sitting between them. Germline lookup yields CDR1 MNHNY and CDR2 SVGAGI (reference sequence). TCRdb's copy holds only in-frame clones and misses some; the assay was immunoSEQ multiplex PCR. Of under 25,000 clones listed, over 75% are singletons. This clone turned up a few times. Its specificity is unknown. The clonotype was recovered from an adult with an advanced solid tumor such as melanoma, head and neck, liver or kidney cancer. The chain is built from TRBV6-6 and TRBJ1-5; D is undetermined. The material was CD4+ or CD8+ T cells sorted from blood, obtained in a trial of the OX40 agonist ivuxolimab. CDR3 residues: CASSSDVDQPQHF. In DNA, the CDR3 is TGTGCCAGCAGTTCGGACGTCGATCAGCCCCAGCATTTT.